This T cell receptor beta chain was sequenced during a study of blood T cells in healthy people across ages. Broader study findings: Considered underestimates were the diversity estimates obtained from one million T cells. Versus aged donors, long-lived donors had higher diversity and more naive CD4+ cells. Strong correlation existed between TCR beta diversity and naive T cell percentage.

A few counts support this clonotype. What it binds is not known. A second roughly 6 to 12 cycle PCR used barcoded and J-beta primers. Each sample provided no less than 2.5 million CDR3-containing paired-end reads. One entry per CDR3 protein results from TCRdb running MiXCR on the 5' RACE reads. Of 700,000 or so distinct CDR3 sequences listed, 22% are singletons. The CDR3 totals 18 residues. Germline values: CDR1 WNHNN, CDR2 SYGVQD (reference sequence). The V gene lost 6 bases and the J gene lost 2 bases, with 22 bases spanning the gap. This receptor was obtained from a man aged 70 or older in good health. V and J are TRBV10-1 and TRBJ2-2, with D perhaps matching TRBD1 or TRBD2 (5 bases each). Sequencing was carried out using blood. This CDR3 reads CASSRPTRGPTNTGELFF. For the CDR3, the DNA is TGCGCCAGCAGCCGACCCACTCGGGGACCAACTAACACCGGGGAGCTGTTTTTT.